A selection of T cell receptor beta chains follows, all from one sample in a study of blood T cell repertoires in COVID-19. Data came from immunoSEQ multiplex PCR; TCRdb stores just in-frame clones and leaves some out. The data contain 250,000 to 350,000 clones, roughly 90% of them singletons. Sequences were obtained from PBMCs or T cells enriched from blood (not recorded which). The receptors here all came from a woman aged 25 to 45 who had recovered from COVID-19. Both conserved end residues are part of each CDR3. The D gene is left open where the match is weak. Some rows mark clone size as missing; the rest say once, few, many or name a class of expanded clone.

j_gene	d_gene	abundance	v_gene	CDR3nt	CDR3aa
TRBJ2-2	TRBD2	.	TRBV7-6	TGTGCCAGCAGCCGGACTAGCGGGTCAAACACCGGGGAGCTGTTTTTT	CASSRTSGSNTGELFF
TRBJ1-6	.	.	TRBV4-1	TGCGCCAGCAGCCAAGAAGGGGCAGGGGACTATAATTCACCCCTCCACTTT	CASSQEGAGDYNSPLHF
TRBJ2-5	.	.	TRBV19	TGTGCCAGTAGGGCAGTTCTTGGGACCCAGTACTTC	CASRAVLGTQYF
TRBJ2-1	TRBD2	once	TRBV4-1	TGCGCCAGCAGCCAAGAGCTAGCGGTTTACAATGAGCAGTTCTTC	CASSQELAVYNEQFF
TRBJ1-2	.	.	TRBV19	TGTGCCACCAGTGGGCAACGGCGCTACACCTTC	CATSGQRRYTF
TRBJ1-4	.	.	TRBV5-1	TGCGCCAGCAGTCAAACAGGGCTTTCTAATGAAAAACTGTTTTTT	CASSQTGLSNEKLFF
TRBJ2-5	TRBD2	.	TRBV19	TGTGCCAGTAGTATAGGGGTACTAGCGGGGGGGCAAGAGACCCAGTACTTC	CASSIGVLAGGQETQYF
TRBJ2-7	TRBD2	.	TRBV10-3	TGTGCCATCAGTGAGGCACTAGCGGGAGGATTCTACGAGCAGTACTTC	CAISEALAGGFYEQYF
TRBJ1-2	TRBD1	.	TRBV6-2/TRBV6-3	TGTGCCAGCACCCCGACAGGGATGAATGGCTACACCTTC	CASTPTGMNGYTF
TRBJ2-7	.	.	TRBV20-1	TGCAGTGCTTGGGACTTCGTGCAGTACTTC	CSAWDFVQYF
TRBJ2-1	TRBD2	.	TRBV19	TGTGCCAGTAGTATAACTAGCGGGGGGTCCTACAATGAGCAGTTCTTC	CASSITSGGSYNEQFF
TRBJ2-7	TRBD1	.	TRBV4-3	TGCGCCAGCAGCCGCGATTTGACAGGGATAGACGAGCAGTACTTC	CASSRDLTGIDEQYF
TRBJ2-1	TRBD1	.	TRBV14	TGTGCCAGCAGCCGACAACCCGAGACAGGGCGGTTCTTC	CASSRQPETGRFF
TRBJ1-4	.	.	TRBV29-1	TGCAGCGTTGGTCTCCGGGGTGCAACTAATGAAAAACTGTTTTTT	CSVGLRGATNEKLFF
TRBJ2-3	.	once	TRBV11-3	TGTGCCAGCACGGGGGGCAGGGCAGATACGCAGTATTTT	CASTGGRADTQYF
TRBJ1-5	TRBD1	.	TRBV5-8	TGTGCCAGCAGCTTGGGGAAAGGACAGGATCAGCCCCAGCATTTT	CASSLGKGQDQPQHF
TRBJ1-6	TRBD1	.	TRBV28	TGTGCCAGCAGTTTCCCCCCGACGGACAGGGCCTATAATTCACCCCTCCACTTT	CASSFPPTDRAYNSPLHF
TRBJ1-1	.	.	TRBV28	TGTGCCAGCAGTCGATATTCGGGGGGTGCTTTCTTT	CASSRYSGGAFF
TRBJ1-4	TRBD1	once	TRBV28	TGTGCCAGCAGTTTATGGGACAGGGAGGCTGAAAAACTGTTTTTT	CASSLWDREAEKLFF
TRBJ1-2	.	.	TRBV3-1/TRBV3-2	TGTGCCAGCAGCCAAATTCCGCCAGGGGACTATGGCTACACCTTC	CASSQIPPGDYGYTF
TRBJ1-2	.	few	TRBV4-3	TGCGCCAGCAGCCAAGATCGGTCTACCTATGGCTACACCTTC	CASSQDRSTYGYTF
TRBJ1-1	.	.	TRBV6-2/TRBV6-3	TGTGCCAGCAGTTACTCGGGGGGGGAAGGCACTGAAGCTTTCTTT	CASSYSGGEGTEAFF
TRBJ1-6	.	.	TRBV28	TGTGCCAGCAGCAGGGGTGGATCACCCCTCCACTTT	CASSRGGSPLHF
TRBJ2-3	TRBD1	.	TRBV6-5	TGTGCCAGCAGTTACGGAGGACAGGGGGGGACAGATACGCAGTATTTT	CASSYGGQGGTDTQYF
TRBJ2-3	TRBD2	once	TRBV7-2	TGTGCCAGCAGCCGCCGGGGGGACCCCATGAGTACAGATACGCAGTATTTT	CASSRRGDPMSTDTQYF